Listed here is a single T cell receptor beta chain. Antigen unknown. TCRdb keeps only in-frame clones here, not all; method: immunoSEQ multiplex PCR. Found here are about 70,000 clones, more than 75% of them singletons; the top ten hold 4% to 5%. This CDR3 spans 14 amino acids. CDR1 and CDR2 from the germline V gene are LNHNV and YYDKDF (reference sequence). The V segment lost 5 bases and the J segment 7 bases; nucleotides outside the gene matches: 5. The data were taken from a study of T cell responses to AZD1222 COVID-19 vaccine. General study findings and limits: Spike regions recognized by vaccine-associated CD4 TCRs spanned the protein, led by 160-218 and 743-854. Just a handful of people given AZD1222 tested seropositive at baseline. In the spike-specific TCR repertoire, nearly half reportedly target unmutated variant regions. It was only after the peak T cell response that any repertoires were sampled.

This chain uses TRBV15 with TRBJ1-4; TRBD1 matches 9 bases. Source: peripheral blood, taken 28 days after the second dose of the MenACWY control vaccine. The sequence was collected from an adult who received the MenACWY meningococcal vaccine as a control. The CDR3 region is CATSFGQGTEKLFF. In DNA form, the CDR3 reads TGTGCCACCAGCTTCGGACAGGGGACTGAAAAACTGTTTTTT.